This T cell receptor beta chain was identified during a study of blood T cell repertoires in COVID-19. Study-level background: Spain, Italy and the United States supplied samples that represented acute and convalescent COVID-19. PBMCs, B-cell-depleted T cells, or T cells provided the cDNA or gDNA that made up the material.

As originally analysed: How many nucleated cells were present was estimated from reference gene primer amplification. The protocol was immunoSEQ multiplex PCR, while the TCRdb copy is restricted to in-frame clones and leaves out a portion. The V and J calls and clone size were taken over from that table, and D and trimming were inferred from the DNA. Here the sample spans about 140,000 clones, roughly 80% being singletons. The CDR3 has 16 residues. Germline assignment: CDR1 MNHNS and CDR2 SASEGT. Losses at the gene ends were 2 bases for V and 2 bases for J; bases not matched to a gene: 2. The material sequenced was peripheral blood. This receptor was identified in a woman in her forties or fifties with active or convalescent COVID-19. The chain recombines TRBV6-1 with TRBJ2-3; 12 bases fit TRBD2. The CDR3 bases are TGTGCCAGCAGTGAAACTAGCGGGGGGTCCACAGATACGCAGTATTTT. Its protein product is CASSETSGGSTDTQYF.